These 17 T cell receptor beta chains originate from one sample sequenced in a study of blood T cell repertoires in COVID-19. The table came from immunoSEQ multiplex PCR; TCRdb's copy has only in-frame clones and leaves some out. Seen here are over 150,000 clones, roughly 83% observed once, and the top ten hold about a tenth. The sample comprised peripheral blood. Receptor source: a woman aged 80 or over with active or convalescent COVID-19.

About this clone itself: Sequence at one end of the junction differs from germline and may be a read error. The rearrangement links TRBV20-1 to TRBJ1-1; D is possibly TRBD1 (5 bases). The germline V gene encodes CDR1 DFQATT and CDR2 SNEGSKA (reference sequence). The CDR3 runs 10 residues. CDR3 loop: CSASGDFPNF. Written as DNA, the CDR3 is TGCAGTGCTAGCGGGGACTTTCCAAATTTT.

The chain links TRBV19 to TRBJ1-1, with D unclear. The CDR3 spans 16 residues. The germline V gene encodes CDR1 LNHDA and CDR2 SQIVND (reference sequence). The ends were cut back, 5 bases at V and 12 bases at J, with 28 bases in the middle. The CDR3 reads CASSHQVAGGLPVPFF. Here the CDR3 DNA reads TGTGCCAGTAGTCACCAGGTGGCGGGCGGGCTCCCGGTGCCTTTCTTT.

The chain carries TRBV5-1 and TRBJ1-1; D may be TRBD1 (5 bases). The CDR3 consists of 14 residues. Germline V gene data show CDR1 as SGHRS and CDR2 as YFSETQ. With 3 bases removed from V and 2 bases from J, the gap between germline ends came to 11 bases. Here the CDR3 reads CASSSSGANTEAFF. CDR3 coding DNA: TGCGCCAGCAGCTCTTCTGGGGCAAACACTGAAGCTTTCTTT.

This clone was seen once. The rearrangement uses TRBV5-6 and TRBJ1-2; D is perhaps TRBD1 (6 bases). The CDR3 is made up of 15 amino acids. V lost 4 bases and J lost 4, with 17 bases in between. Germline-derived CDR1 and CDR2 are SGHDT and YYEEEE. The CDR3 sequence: CASSPRGAGVYGYTF. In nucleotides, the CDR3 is TGTGCCAGCAGCCCCCGGGGGGCAGGAGTCTATGGCTACACCTTC.

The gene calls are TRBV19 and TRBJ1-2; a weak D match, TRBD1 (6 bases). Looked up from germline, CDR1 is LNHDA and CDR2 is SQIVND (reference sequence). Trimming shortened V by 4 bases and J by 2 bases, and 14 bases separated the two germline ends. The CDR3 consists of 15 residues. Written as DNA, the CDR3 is TGTGCCAGTAGTACAACAGGGTACAGGAACTATGGCTACACCTTC. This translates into CASSTTGYRNYGYTF.

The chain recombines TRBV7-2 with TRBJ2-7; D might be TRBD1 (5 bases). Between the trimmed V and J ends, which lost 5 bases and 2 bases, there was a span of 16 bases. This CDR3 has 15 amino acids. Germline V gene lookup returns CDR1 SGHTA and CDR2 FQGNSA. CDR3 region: CASSPPSTGPYEQYF. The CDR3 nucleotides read TGTGCCAGCAGCCCCCCCAGTACAGGCCCCTACGAGCAGTACTTC.

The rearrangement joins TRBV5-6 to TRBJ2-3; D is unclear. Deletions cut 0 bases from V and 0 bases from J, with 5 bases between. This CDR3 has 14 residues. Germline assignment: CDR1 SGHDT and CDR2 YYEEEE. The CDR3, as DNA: TGTGCCAGCAGCTTGGTTACTAGCACAGATACGCAGTATTTT. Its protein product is CASSLVTSTDTQYF.

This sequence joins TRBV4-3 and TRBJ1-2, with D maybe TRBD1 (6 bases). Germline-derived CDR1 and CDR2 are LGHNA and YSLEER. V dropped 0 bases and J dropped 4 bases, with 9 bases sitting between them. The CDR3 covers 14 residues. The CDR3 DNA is TGCGCCAGCAGCCAAGATCAACAGGGCTATGGCTACACCTTC. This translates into CASSQDQQGYGYTF.

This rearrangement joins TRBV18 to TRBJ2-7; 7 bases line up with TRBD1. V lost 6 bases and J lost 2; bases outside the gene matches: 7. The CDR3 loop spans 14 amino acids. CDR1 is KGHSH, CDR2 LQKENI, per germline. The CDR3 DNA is TGTGCCAGCTCCCCGAGGACAGGAACCTACGAGCAGTACTTC. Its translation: CASSPRTGTYEQYF. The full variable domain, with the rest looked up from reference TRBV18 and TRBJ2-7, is NAGVMQNPRHLVRRRGQEARLRCSPMKGHSHVYWYRQLPEEGLKFMVYLQKENIIDESGMPKERFSAEFPKEGPSILRIQQVVRGDSAAYFCASSPRTGTYEQYFGPGTRLTVT.

CDR3 coding DNA: TGTGCCAGCAGCTTTTCCTTTTCCAGGGGAATTGGCGGGGAGCTGTTTTTT. It yields the protein CASSFSFSRGIGGELFF. The chain carries TRBV5-4 and TRBJ2-2; D is possibly TRBD1 (6 bases). CDR3 size: 17 residues. Trimming took off 2 bases at V and 7 bases at J, with 21 bases between the two ends. The germline CDR1 and CDR2 sequences are SGHNT and YYREEE (reference sequence). Variable domain in full (rest from reference TRBV5-4 and TRBJ2-2): ETGVTQSPTHLIKTRGQQVTLRCSSQSGHNTVSWYQQALGQGPQFIFQYYREEENGRGNFPPRFSGLQFPNYSSELNVNALELDDSALYLCASSFSFSRGIGGELFFGEGSRLTVL.

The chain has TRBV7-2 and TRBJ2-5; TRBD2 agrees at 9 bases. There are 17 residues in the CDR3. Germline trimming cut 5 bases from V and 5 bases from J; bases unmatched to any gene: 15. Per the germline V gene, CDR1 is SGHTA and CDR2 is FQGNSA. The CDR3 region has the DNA TGTGCCAGCAGCCCCCCCCGGGGCAGCGGGGGGCAGGAGACCCAGTACTTC. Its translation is CASSPPRGSGGQETQYF.

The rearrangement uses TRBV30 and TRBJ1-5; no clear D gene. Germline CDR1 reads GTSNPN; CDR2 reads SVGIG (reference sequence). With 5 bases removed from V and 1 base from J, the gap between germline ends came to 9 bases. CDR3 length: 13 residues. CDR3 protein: CAWARESNQPQHF. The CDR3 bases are TGTGCCTGGGCTCGCGAGAGCAATCAGCCCCAGCATTTT.

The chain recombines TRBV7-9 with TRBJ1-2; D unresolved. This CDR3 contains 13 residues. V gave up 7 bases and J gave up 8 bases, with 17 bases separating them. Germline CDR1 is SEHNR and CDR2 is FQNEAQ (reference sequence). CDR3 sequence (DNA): TGTGCCAGCACCCCCGGGTCGTACGGAGGCTACACCTTC. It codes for CASTPGSYGGYTF.

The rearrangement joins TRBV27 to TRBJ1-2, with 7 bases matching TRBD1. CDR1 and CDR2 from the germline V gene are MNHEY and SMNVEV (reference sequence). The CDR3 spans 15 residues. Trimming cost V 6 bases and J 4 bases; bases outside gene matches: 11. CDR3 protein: CASRPRGQIPYGYTF. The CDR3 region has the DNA TGTGCCAGCAGACCCCGGGGACAGATTCCCTATGGCTACACCTTC.

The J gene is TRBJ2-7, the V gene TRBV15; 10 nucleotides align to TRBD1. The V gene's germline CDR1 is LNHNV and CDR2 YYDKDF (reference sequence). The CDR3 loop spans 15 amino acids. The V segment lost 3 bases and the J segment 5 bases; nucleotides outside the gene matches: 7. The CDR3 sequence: CATSRPGQGSHEQYF. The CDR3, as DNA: TGTGCCACCAGCAGGCCGGGACAGGGGTCCCACGAGCAGTACTTC.

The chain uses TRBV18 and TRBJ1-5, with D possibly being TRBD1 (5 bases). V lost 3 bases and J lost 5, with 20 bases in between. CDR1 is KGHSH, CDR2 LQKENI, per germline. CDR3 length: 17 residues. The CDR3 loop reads CASSPAMPGRPDQPQHF. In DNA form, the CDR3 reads TGTGCCAGCTCACCCGCAATGCCAGGGAGGCCTGATCAGCCCCAGCATTTT.

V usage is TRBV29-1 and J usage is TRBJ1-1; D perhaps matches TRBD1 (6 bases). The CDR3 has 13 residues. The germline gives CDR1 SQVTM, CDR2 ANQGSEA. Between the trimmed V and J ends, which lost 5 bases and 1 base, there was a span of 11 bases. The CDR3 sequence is CSVHAQGNTEAFF. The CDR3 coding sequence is TGCAGCGTTCATGCACAGGGGAACACTGAAGCTTTCTTT.